The TCR beta chain under discussion was sequenced for a study of blood T cell repertoires in COVID-19. Original analysis: Nucleated cell number was recorded as an estimate derived from reference gene primer amplification. Profiling relied on immunoSEQ multiplex PCR, and the TCRdb table lists in-frame clones only, not all of them. From that table come the V and J calls and clone size; the DNA was used to work out D and trimming. The sample has roughly 140,000 clones; more than 80% are singletons. This CDR3 is built from 13 residues. The germline V gene has CDR1 MNHEY and CDR2 SVGAGI. The V end was cut by 10 bases, the J end by 7 bases, with 17 bases between.

The TCR originated in a woman aged 40 to 55 with acute or convalescent COVID-19. The specimen was peripheral blood. The J gene is TRBJ1-5, the V gene TRBV6-5; D may be TRBD1 (6 bases). The DNA for the CDR3 is TGTGCCACCCAACAGGGTCTGAGACAGCCCCAGCATTTT. This encodes CATQQGLRQPQHF.